The rows below give T cell receptor beta chains drawn from one sample of a study of T cells after posttransplantation cyclophosphamide. Profiled with immunoSEQ multiplex PCR; TCRdb holds only in-frame clones, not every one. The table shows under 15,000 clones, with under 85% occurring only once. Sequencing used memory CD4+ T cells sorted from PBMCs. Receptors were obtained from a man aged 50 or older in good health, CMV-negative, and a related stem cell transplant donor. The CDR3 runs from the conserved cysteine through the conserved F or W. A D gene is named only where the DNA matches it firmly. For some rows the clone size is stated as once, few or many, or as a class when expanded; others skip it.

D	V	J	size	DNA	CDR3
NA	TRBV5-6	TRBJ2-7	NA	TGTGCCAGCAGCTTGTACCGGGACACCGACTTC	CASSLYRDTDF
NA	TRBV9	TRBJ1-3	NA	TGTGCCAGCAGCGTCACCCTGGGGCCCGGAAACACCATATATTTT	CASSVTLGPGNTIYF
TRBD1	TRBV29-1	TRBJ2-3	NA	TGCAGCGTTGGCGGCAGGGGGTTAGGGGATACGCAGTATTTT	CSVGGRGLGDTQYF
TRBD2	TRBV14	TRBJ2-7	NA	TGTGCCAGCAGCCAAGATCCAGGACTAGCGGGAGTGGGAGGACCCTACGAGCAGTACTTC	CASSQDPGLAGVGGPYEQYF
NA	TRBV7-9	TRBJ1-1	NA	TGTGCCAGCAGCTTAAGAGGAGGGGTGAACACTGAAGCTTTCTTT	CASSLRGGVNTEAFF
NA	TRBV19	TRBJ1-2	NA	TGTGCCAGTAGTATTGGGCGTCTCGGCTACACCTTC	CASSIGRLGYTF
TRBD2	TRBV19	TRBJ2-1	NA	TGTGCCAGTTCTTCTAGCGGGCTCTACAATGAGCAGTTCTTC	CASSSSGLYNEQFF
TRBD1	TRBV6-6	TRBJ2-3	NA	TGTGCCAGCAACAACAGGGGATCCACAACAGATACGCAGTATTTT	CASNNRGSTTDTQYF
NA	TRBV14	TRBJ1-1	NA	TGTGCCAGCAGCCTGAGAGGACCCAGCGGGATTAACACTGAAGCTTTCTTT	CASSLRGPSGINTEAFF
NA	TRBV25-1	TRBJ1-1	NA	TGTGCCAGCAGCATGAACACTGAAGCTTTCTTT	CASSMNTEAFF
TRBD1	TRBV4-1	TRBJ1-1	NA	TGCGCCAGCAGCCGAACTCCGGGACAGGGTGGCACTGAAGCTTTCTTT	CASSRTPGQGGTEAFF
TRBD1	TRBV5-4	TRBJ2-7	NA	TGTGCCAGCGGCCAACAGGGGGCTAATGAGCAGTACTTC	CASGQQGANEQYF
TRBD1	TRBV19	TRBJ1-2	NA	TGTGCCACCGAGGGGGCGCGGGGTGGCTACACCTTC	CATEGARGGYTF
NA	TRBV15	TRBJ2-2	once	TGTGCCACCAGCAGAGGAACGGGTCAAGGGGAGCTGTTTTTT	CATSRGTGQGELFF
NA	TRBV5-4	TRBJ1-1	NA	TGTGCCAGCAGCGCTGAAGGCCCGGGGGTGGATTGGACTGAAGCTTTCTTT	CASSAEGPGVDWTEAFF
TRBD2	TRBV4-3	TRBJ2-2	NA	TGCGCCAGCAGCCAAGATAAGGGGTGGCGGGGGGGCCGGACCGGGGAGCTGTTTTTT	CASSQDKGWRGGRTGELFF
TRBD1	TRBV12-5	TRBJ2-7	NA	TGTGCTAGTGGTTTGGGACAGGGAAAGCAGTACTTC	CASGLGQGKQYF
TRBD1	TRBV28	TRBJ2-1	NA	TGTGCCAGCAGTTTCGGGCAGGGGGCGAATGAGCAGTTCTTC	CASSFGQGANEQFF
NA	TRBV7-2	TRBJ2-2	NA	TGTGCCAGCAGCTTTGAACAGAACACCGGGGAGCTGTTTTTT	CASSFEQNTGELFF
NA	TRBV30	TRBJ1-1	NA	TGTGCCTGGAGGCCCGGAGGGGACTACACTGAAGCTTTCTTT	CAWRPGGDYTEAFF
TRBD1	TRBV9	TRBJ2-2	once	TGTGCCAGCAGCTCCCCCCCAGGGACAGGGGGCGTCGGGGAGCTGTTTTTT	CASSSPPGTGGVGELFF
NA	TRBV5-1	TRBJ2-5	NA	TGCGCCAGCAGCTTGAAAACGCCACTTCAAGAGACCCAGTACTTC	CASSLKTPLQETQYF
NA	TRBV27	TRBJ1-1	NA	TGTGCCAGCAGTTTAAGGTGGGGCAGGGCTCGAAACACTGAAGCTTTCTTT	CASSLRWGRARNTEAFF
TRBD1	TRBV5-1	TRBJ2-5	NA	TGCGCCAGCAGCTTGACAGGGGTGGGCGAGACCCAGTACTTC	CASSLTGVGETQYF
NA	TRBV7-6	TRBJ2-3	NA	TGTGCCAGCAGCTTATATAGAGGAGATACGCAGTATTTT	CASSLYRGDTQYF
NA	TRBV27	TRBJ1-4	NA	TGTGCCAGCAGGGCCCTAGGCGCCGGGAATGAAAAACTGTTTTTT	CASRALGAGNEKLFF
NA	TRBV7-2	TRBJ1-3	NA	TGTGCCAGCAGCTCCCCCCGCGGGGCCGGAAACACCATATATTTT	CASSSPRGAGNTIYF
NA	TRBV10-3	TRBJ1-2	once	TGTGCCATCAGTGAGGGAACAGCAGCAATGAACTATGGCTACACCTTC	CAISEGTAAMNYGYTF
TRBD2	TRBV6-1	TRBJ2-3	NA	TGTGCCAGCAGTGTTAGCGGGGGCGGGGATACGCAGTATTTT	CASSVSGGGDTQYF
NA	TRBV5-6	TRBJ1-1	NA	TGTGCCAGCACCCGGGGAGCCGGGAACACTGAAGCTTTCTTT	CASTRGAGNTEAFF
NA	TRBV2	TRBJ1-1	NA	TGTGCCAGCAGCCAAGACATGAACACTGAAGCTTTCTTT	CASSQDMNTEAFF
NA	TRBV19	TRBJ2-5	NA	TGTGCCAGTAGTCCCCGGACCGGAGGGATGCGAGAGACCCAGTACTTC	CASSPRTGGMRETQYF
TRBD2	TRBV18	TRBJ2-7	NA	TGTGCCAGCTCACAAACTAGCGGACCCTACGAGCAGTACTTC	CASSQTSGPYEQYF
TRBD1	TRBV7-9	TRBJ1-5	once	TGTGCCAGCAGCTCACAGGGGGAGCAGCCCCAGCATTTT	CASSSQGEQPQHF
NA	TRBV10-1	TRBJ2-3	once	TGCGCCAGCAGTGAGGACAGGACCACAGATACGCAGTATTTT	CASSEDRTTDTQYF
TRBD1	TRBV7-8	TRBJ1-5	NA	TGTGCCAGCAGCTTAGTGACGGGACAGGGGACGCCCCAGCCCCAGCATTTT	CASSLVTGQGTPQPQHF
NA	TRBV2	TRBJ1-2	NA	TGTGCCAGCAGTGAAGCAGTAGCCTATGGCTACACCTTC	CASSEAVAYGYTF
NA	TRBV10-3	TRBJ2-3	NA	TGTGCCATCGGCACAGAGTCTCCGACGCAGTATTTT	CAIGTESPTQYF
NA	TRBV4-2	TRBJ1-2	NA	TGTGCCAGCAGCCCAGGGAGGCCAGGGTGGGGTGGCTACACCTTC	CASSPGRPGWGGYTF
TRBD1	TRBV10-3	TRBJ2-1	NA	TGTGCCATCAGAGACAGGGATGAGCAGTTCTTC	CAIRDRDEQFF
NA	TRBV6-1	TRBJ2-7	NA	TGTGCCAGCAGTCACTCCTCCGAGCAGTACTTC	CASSHSSEQYF
TRBD1	TRBV13	TRBJ1-5	NA	TGTGCCAGCAGCTTAGGGGGGACAGGGGCCAGGCAGCCCCAGCATTTT	CASSLGGTGARQPQHF
TRBD1	TRBV9	TRBJ2-6	NA	TGTGCCAGCAGCACGGGACAGGGGGTAGCTGGGGCCAACGTCCTGACTTTC	CASSTGQGVAGANVLTF
NA	TRBV2	TRBJ1-4	once	TGTGCCAGCAAAGGGGCAGGGTACCCAACTAATGAAAAACTGTTTTTT	CASKGAGYPTNEKLFF
NA	TRBV4-3	TRBJ1-2	NA	TGCGCCAGCAGCCAAGTGGACAGCCCGAGTGGCTACACCTTC	CASSQVDSPSGYTF
NA	TRBV29-1	TRBJ1-1	few	TGCAGCGTTGGTGTCCAGAACACTGAAGCTTTCTTT	CSVGVQNTEAFF
NA	TRBV19	TRBJ1-1	NA	TGTGCCAGTAGTCCCCGGGGAGCTTTGGTCACTGAAGCTTTCTTT	CASSPRGALVTEAFF
TRBD1	TRBV27	TRBJ2-7	NA	TGTGCCAGCAGTTTATCAGGCCCCCGGGACAGAAGATACGAGCAGTACTTC	CASSLSGPRDRRYEQYF